This T cell receptor beta chain comes out of a study of molecular identifiers for immune sequencing clone quantification (dated by TCRdb to the late 2010s). About the full investigation: In a replicate experiment, RNA from roughly 20,000 or 100,000 naive CD8 T cells was split into five aliquots, four of which were sequenced. This methods study benchmarked molecular-identifier clustering-based TCR repertoire sequencing (MIDCIRS) and TCR RNA copy counting, using CD8 T cells to do so.

Receptors were amplified or captured by PCR. TCRdb names Illumina HiSeq 4000 as the instrument used. Bulk TCR libraries were generated as previously described, with the TCR primers listed in Table S5 used. Total RNA was purified with the Qiagen AllPrep DNA/RNA kit. Before analysis, reads from multiple sequencing runs of the same library were pooled. The study's processing was this. Reads were retained only if their TCR constant sequence matched exactly, and those retained reads were trimmed to 150 nt and grouped according to their 12-nt molecular barcodes. Reads in each barcode group were sub-clustered using a 15% Levenshtein threshold, and a quality-weighted consensus sequence was built for each RNA molecule. Non-functional sequences were excluded, and lower-count sequences lying one edit away from another sequence were also excluded. Based on fitting two negative binomial distributions, any barcode sub-cluster with under 20% of the maximum read count was discarded. TCRdb itself trimmed the public reads at Q25 with fastp, ran MiXCR and retained productive beta chains. Under each unique CDR3 protein, matching rows form one entry showing the most common genes and DNA. The V and J calls here are based on TCRdb, not the publication. The sample includes about 640,000 distinct CDR3 sequences, with less than 20% observed a single time. Roughly 0.85% of the sample is in the top ten clones.

This clonotype was picked up many times. What antigen it recognizes has not been identified. Nothing much larger sits one base from this clone, and base qualities are not available. The paper's findings and limits, for the study overall: Naive libraries contained spiked-in Jurkat TCR RNA (more than 9 copies' worth), which is not part of the donor repertoire. Modeling indicated roughly 3.3 TCR RNA copies recovered per cell, compared with about 10 by digital PCR, which implies a capture efficiency of approximately 30%. In CMV-specific effector cells, clones with more than 20 RNA copies contained over 97% of molecules, whereas in naive cells such clones contained under 1% of molecules. A single cell's worth of spiked-in Jurkat TCR RNA was reported detectable even among 850,000 to 1,000,000 naive CD8 T cells. Without barcode sub-clustering, chimeric consensus sequences inflated TCR diversity; chimeras reached as high as 47%. Highly expanded clone sizes could be underestimated if identical TCR molecules share a barcode.

Libraries of naive CD8 T cells were built from anywhere between about 17,000 and 1,000,000 sorted cells, with 10%, 30% or 50% of the purified RNA used. Naive CD8 T cells, defined as CD8+CD4-CCR7+CD45RA+, were FACS-sorted into RLT Plus buffer on a BD FACSAria II. More than 8 TCR copies' worth of Jurkat RNA were spiked into roughly 17,000-1,100,000 naive CD8 T cell samples to test detection sensitivity. CD8 T cells were enriched using RosetteSep CD8+ T Cell Enrichment Cocktail and Ficoll-Paque, and the enriched cells then underwent ACK red cell lysis. This receptor was identified in a human donor in good health. Some libraries in this study had Jurkat cell RNA spiked in. The source material was naive CD8+ T cells from blood, with Jurkat cell RNA spiked in. This specimen's cell subset or site label, per the study, means: FACS-sorted CD8+CD4-CCR7+CD45RA+ naive T cells.

The CDR3 protein sequence reads: CASSQSGTGEYEQYF. Here is the DNA: TGTGCCAGCAGCCAATCCGGGACAGGGGAGTACGAGCAGTACTTC. The chain employs TRBV4-2 and TRBJ2-7, with 10 bases in between that match TRBD1. Trimming leaves V shorter by 2 bases and J shorter by 4 bases, with the junction holding 5 bases beyond the gene matches. Sequences LGHNA (CDR1) and YNFKEQ (CDR2) are obtained from the germline V gene. Inclusive of the bounding cysteine and phenylalanine, the CDR3 is 15 residues long. Only the CDR3 portion is preserved as DNA: 45 bases, with reading frame beginning at the first base.